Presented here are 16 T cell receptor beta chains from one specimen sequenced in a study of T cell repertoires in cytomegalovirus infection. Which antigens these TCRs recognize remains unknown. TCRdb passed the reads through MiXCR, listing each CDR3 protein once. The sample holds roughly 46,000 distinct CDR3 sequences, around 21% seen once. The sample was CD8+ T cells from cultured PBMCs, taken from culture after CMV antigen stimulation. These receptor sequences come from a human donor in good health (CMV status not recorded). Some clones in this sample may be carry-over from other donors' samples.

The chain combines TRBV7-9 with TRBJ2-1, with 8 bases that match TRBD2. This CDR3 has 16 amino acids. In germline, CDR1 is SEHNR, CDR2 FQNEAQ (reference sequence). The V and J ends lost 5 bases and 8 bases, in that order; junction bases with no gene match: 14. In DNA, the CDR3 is TGTGCCAGCAGCGGCCCGGGGGGGGGACTGGTCGATGAGCAGTTCTTC. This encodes CASSGPGGGLVDEQFF.

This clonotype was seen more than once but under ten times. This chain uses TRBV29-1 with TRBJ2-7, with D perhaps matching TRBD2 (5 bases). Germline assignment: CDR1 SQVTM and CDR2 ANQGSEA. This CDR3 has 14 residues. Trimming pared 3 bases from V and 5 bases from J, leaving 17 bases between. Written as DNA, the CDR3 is TGCAGCGTTGACGGTGGGAGTATACGTAACGAGCAGTACTTC. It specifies CSVDGGSIRNEQYF.

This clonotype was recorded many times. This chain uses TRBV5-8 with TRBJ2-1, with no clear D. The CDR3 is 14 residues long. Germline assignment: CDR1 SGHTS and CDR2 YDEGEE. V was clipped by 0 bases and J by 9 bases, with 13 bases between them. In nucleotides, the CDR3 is TGTGCCAGCAGCTTGGCCGAAGGATGGGCTGAGCAGTTCTTC. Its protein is CASSLAEGWAEQFF. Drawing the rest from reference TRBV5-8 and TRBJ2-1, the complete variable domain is EAGVTQSPTHLIKTRGQQATLRCSPISGHTSVYWYQQALGLGLQFLLWYDEGEERNRGNFPPRFSGRQFPNYSSELNVNALELEDSALYLCASSLAEGWAEQFFGPGTRLTVL.

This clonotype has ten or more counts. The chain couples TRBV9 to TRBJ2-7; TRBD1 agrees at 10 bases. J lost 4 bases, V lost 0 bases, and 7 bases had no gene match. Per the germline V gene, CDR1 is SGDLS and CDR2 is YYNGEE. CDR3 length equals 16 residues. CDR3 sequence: CASSVGGTGEGYEQYF. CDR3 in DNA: TGTGCCAGCAGCGTAGGCGGGACAGGGGAAGGTTACGAGCAGTACTTC.

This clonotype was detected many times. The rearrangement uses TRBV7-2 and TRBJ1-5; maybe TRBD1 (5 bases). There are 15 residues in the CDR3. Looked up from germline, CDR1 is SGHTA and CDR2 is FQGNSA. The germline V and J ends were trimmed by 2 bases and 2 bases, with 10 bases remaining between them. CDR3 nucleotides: TGTGCCAGCAGCTTAAGGGGAGGAGGCAATCAGCCCCAGCATTTT. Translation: CASSLRGGGNQPQHF.

The CDR3, as DNA: TGCAGCGTCGCCGGGACAGGGGACCGGGACGGACCCCAAGAGACCCAGTACTTC. This sequence encodes CSVAGTGDRDGPQETQYF. This sequence joins TRBV29-1 and TRBJ2-5, with 10 bases aligning to TRBD1. The CDR3 covers 18 residues. With V trimmed by 6 bases and J by 1 base, 17 bases remained unmatched. Germline assignment: CDR1 SQVTM and CDR2 ANQGSEA.

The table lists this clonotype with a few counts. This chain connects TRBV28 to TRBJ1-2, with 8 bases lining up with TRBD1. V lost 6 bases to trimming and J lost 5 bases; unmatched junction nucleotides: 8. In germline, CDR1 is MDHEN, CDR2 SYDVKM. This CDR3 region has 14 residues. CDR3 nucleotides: TGTGCCAGCAGCTCGACAGGGGCTGGGTATGGCTACACCTTC. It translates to CASSSTGAGYGYTF.

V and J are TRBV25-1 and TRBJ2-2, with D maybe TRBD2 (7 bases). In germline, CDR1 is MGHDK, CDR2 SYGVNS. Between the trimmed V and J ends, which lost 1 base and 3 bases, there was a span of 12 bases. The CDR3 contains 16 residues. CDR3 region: CASSEWGGGYTGELFF. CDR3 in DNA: TGTGCCAGCAGTGAATGGGGAGGGGGGTACACCGGGGAGCTGTTTTTT.

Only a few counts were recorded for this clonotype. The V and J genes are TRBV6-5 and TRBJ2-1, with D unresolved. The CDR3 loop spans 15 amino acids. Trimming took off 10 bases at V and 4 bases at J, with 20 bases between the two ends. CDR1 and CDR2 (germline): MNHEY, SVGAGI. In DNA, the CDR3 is TGTGCCACCCTGGGTATGGGTTCCCCATACAATGAGCAGTTCTTC. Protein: CATLGMGSPYNEQFF.

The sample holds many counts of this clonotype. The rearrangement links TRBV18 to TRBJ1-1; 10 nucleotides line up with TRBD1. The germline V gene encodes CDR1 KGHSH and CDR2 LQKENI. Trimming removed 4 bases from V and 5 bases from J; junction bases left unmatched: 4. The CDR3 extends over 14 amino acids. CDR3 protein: CASSLGQGNTEAFF. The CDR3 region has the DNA TGTGCCAGCTCACTGGGACAGGGGAATACTGAAGCTTTCTTT.

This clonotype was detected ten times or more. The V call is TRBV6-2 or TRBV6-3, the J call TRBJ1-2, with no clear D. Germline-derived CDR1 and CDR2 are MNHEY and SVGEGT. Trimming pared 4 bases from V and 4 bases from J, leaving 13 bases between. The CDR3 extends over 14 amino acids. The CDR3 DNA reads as TGTGCCAGCAGTTCAAGTTCAGCGACCTATGGCTACACCTTC. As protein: CASSSSSATYGYTF.

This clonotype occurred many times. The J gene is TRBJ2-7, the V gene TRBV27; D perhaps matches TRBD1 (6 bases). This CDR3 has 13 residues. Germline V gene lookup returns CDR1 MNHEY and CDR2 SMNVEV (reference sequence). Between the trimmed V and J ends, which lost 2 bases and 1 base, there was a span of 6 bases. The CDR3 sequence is CASSLTGSYEQYF. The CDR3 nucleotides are TGTGCCAGCAGTTTAACAGGGTCCTACGAGCAGTACTTC.

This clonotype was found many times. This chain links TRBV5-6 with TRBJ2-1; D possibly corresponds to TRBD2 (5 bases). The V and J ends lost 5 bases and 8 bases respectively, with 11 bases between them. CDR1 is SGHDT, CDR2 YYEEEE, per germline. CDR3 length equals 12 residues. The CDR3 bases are TGTGCCAGCAGAACGGCTAGCCATGAGCAGTTCTTC. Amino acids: CASRTASHEQFF.

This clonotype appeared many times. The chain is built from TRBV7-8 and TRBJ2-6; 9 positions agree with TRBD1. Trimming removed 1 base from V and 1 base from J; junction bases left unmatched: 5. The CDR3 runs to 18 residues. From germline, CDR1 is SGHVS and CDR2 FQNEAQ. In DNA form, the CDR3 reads TGTGCCAGCAGCTTAGGTGGGACAGGGCGTTCTGGGGCCAACGTCCTGACTTTC. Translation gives CASSLGGTGRSGANVLTF.

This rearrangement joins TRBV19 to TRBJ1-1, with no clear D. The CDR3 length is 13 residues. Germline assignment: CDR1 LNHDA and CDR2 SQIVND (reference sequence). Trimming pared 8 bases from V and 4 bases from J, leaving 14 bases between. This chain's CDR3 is CASLAVMGTEAFF. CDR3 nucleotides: TGTGCCAGTTTGGCCGTAATGGGCACTGAAGCTTTCTTT.

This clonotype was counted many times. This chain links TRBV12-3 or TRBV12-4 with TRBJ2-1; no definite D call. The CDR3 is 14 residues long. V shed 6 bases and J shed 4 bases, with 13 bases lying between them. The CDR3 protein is CASSINLQYNEQFF. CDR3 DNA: TGTGCCAGCAGCATCAACCTACAATACAATGAGCAGTTCTTC.